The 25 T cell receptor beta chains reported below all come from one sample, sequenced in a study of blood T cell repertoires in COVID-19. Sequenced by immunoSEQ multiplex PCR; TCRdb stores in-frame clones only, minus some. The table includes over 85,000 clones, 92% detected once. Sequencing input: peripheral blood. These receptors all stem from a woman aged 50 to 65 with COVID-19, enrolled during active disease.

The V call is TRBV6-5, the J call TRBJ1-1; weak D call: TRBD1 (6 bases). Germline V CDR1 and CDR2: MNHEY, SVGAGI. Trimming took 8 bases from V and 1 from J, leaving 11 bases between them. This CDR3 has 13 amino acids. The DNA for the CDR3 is TGTGCCAGCCTGGGGGCGACGAACACTGAAGCTTTCTTT. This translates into CASLGATNTEAFF.

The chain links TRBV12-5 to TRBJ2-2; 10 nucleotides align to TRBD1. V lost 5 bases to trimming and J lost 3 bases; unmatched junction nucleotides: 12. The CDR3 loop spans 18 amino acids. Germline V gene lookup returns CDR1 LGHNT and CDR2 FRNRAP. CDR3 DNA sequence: TGTGCTAGTGGTACCCCCGCCGGGACAGGGGTTCACACCGGGGAGCTGTTTTTT. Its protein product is CASGTPAGTGVHTGELFF.

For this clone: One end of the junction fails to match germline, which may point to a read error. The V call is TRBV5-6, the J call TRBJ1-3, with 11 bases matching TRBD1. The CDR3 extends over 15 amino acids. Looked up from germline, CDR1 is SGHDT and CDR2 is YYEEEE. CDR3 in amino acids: CASSLDRGRGNTIYF. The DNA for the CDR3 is TGTGCCAGCAGTTTGGACAGGGGGCGAGGAAACACCATATATTTT.

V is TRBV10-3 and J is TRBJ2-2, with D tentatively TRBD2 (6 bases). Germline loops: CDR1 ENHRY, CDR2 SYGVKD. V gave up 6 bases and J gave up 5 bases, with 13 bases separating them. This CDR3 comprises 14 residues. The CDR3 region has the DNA TGTGCCATCAGAGGCGGGGTTGATACCGGGGAGCTGTTTTTT. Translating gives CAIRGGVDTGELFF.

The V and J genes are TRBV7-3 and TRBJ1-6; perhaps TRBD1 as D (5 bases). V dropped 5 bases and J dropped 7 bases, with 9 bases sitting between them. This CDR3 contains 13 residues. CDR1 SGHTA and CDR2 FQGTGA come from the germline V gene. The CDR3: CASSMGGNSPLHF. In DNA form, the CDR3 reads TGTGCCAGCAGCATGGGGGGAAATTCACCCCTCCACTTT.

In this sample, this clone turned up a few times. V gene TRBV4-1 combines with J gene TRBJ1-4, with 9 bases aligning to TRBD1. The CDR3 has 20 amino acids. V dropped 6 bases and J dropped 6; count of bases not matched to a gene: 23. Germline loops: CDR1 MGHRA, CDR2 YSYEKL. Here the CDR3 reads CASRSSPLHRVRDRDEKLFF. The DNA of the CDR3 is TGCGCCAGCAGGTCTTCACCCCTCCACCGAGTCCGGGACAGGGATGAAAAACTGTTTTTT.

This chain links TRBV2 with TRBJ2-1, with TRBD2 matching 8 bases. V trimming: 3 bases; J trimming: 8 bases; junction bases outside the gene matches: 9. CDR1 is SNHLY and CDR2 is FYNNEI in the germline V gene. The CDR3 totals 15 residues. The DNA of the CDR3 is TGTGCCAGCAGTGATAAGGTCCTCGGGGGGGATGAGCAGTTCTTC. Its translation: CASSDKVLGGDEQFF.

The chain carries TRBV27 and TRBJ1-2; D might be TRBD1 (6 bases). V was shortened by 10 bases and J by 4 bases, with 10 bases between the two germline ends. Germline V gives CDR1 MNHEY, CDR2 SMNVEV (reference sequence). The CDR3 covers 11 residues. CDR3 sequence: CATRTVYGYTF. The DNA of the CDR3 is TGTGCCACCCGGACAGTCTATGGCTACACCTTC.

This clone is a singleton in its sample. This CDR3 reads CASSYFQGNEKLFF. The CDR3 DNA follows: TGTGCCAGCAGTTACTTCCAGGGTAATGAAAAACTGTTTTTT. The chain carries TRBV6-5 and TRBJ1-4; tentatively, D is TRBD1 (5 bases). V lost 1 base and J lost 4, with 7 bases in between. The CDR3 contains 14 residues. CDR1 is MNHEY, CDR2 SVGAGI, per germline.

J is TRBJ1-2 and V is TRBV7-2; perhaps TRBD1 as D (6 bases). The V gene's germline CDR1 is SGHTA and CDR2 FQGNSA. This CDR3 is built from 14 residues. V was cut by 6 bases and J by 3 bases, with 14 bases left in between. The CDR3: CASRIGGADYGYTF. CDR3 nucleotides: TGTGCCAGCAGGATAGGGGGGGCGGACTATGGCTACACCTTC.

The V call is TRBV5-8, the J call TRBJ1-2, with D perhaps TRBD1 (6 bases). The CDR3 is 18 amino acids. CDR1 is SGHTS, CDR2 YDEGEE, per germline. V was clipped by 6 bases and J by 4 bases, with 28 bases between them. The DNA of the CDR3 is TGTGCCAGCAACCAAGGGCCCCCCACAGGGATGAGACTCTATGGCTACACCTTC. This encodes CASNQGPPTGMRLYGYTF.

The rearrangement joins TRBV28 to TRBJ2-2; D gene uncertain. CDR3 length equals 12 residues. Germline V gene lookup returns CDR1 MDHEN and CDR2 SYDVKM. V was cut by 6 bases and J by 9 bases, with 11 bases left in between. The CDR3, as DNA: TGTGCCAGCAGGGAGACGTCCCGGGAGCTGTTTTTT. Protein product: CASRETSRELFF.

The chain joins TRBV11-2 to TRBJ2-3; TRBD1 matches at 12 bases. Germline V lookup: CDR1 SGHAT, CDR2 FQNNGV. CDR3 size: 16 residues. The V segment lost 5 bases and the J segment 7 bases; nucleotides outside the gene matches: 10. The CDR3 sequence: CASSPSGTGGRNTQYF. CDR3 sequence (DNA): TGTGCCAGCAGCCCAAGCGGGACAGGGGGCAGGAATACGCAGTATTTT.

The CDR3 sequence is CASSGDRVGAEAFF. CDR3 coding DNA: TGCGCCAGCAGCGGGGACAGGGTCGGGGCTGAAGCTTTCTTT. V usage is TRBV5-1 and J usage is TRBJ1-1, with 9 bases aligning to TRBD1. CDR1 and CDR2 (germline): SGHRS, YFSETQ. The trim removed 4 bases at V and 6 bases at J, leaving 7 bases unmatched. The CDR3 totals 14 residues.

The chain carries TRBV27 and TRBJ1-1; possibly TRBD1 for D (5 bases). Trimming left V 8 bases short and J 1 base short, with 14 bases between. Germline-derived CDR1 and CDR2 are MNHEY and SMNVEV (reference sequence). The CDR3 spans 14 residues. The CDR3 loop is CASSPGIPNTEAFF. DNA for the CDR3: TGTGCCAGCTCCCCAGGGATTCCGAACACTGAAGCTTTCTTT.

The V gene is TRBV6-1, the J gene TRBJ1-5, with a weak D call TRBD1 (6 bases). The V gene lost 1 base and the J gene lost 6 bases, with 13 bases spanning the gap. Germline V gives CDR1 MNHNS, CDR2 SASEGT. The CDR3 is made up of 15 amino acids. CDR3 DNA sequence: TGTGCCAGCAGTGAAGGTAGGGCAGGGGTTCAGCCCCAGCATTTT. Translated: CASSEGRAGVQPQHF.

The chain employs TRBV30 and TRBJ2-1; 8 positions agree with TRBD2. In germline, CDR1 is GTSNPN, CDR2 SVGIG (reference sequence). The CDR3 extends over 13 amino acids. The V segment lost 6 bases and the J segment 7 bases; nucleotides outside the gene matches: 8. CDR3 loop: CACNGGVRNEQFF. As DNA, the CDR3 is TGTGCCTGTAACGGGGGGGTCAGGAATGAGCAGTTCTTC.

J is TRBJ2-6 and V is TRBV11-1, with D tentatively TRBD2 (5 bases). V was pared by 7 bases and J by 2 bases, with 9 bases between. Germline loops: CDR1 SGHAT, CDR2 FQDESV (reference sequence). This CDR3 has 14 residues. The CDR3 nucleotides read TGTGCCAGCACCGGGGAGCCTGGGGCCAACGTCCTGACTTTC. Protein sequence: CASTGEPGANVLTF. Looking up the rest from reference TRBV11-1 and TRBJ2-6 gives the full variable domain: EAEVAQSPRYKITEKSQAVAFWCDPISGHATLYWYRQILGQGPELLVQFQDESVVDDSQLPKDRFSAERLKGVDSTLKIQPAELGDSAMYLCASTGEPGANVLTFGAGSRLTVL.

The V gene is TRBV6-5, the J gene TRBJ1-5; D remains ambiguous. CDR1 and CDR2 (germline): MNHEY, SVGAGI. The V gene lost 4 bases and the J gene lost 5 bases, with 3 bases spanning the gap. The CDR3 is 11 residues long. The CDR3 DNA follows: TGTGCCAGCAGTTCGGATCAGCCCCAGCATTTT. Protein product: CASSSDQPQHF.

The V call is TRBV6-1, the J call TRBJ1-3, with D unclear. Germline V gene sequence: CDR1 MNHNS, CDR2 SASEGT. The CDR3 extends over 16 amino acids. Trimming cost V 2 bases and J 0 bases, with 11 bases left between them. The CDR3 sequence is CASSERRVSSGNTIYF. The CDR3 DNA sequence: TGTGCCAGCAGTGAACGCCGCGTCTCCTCTGGAAACACCATATATTTT.

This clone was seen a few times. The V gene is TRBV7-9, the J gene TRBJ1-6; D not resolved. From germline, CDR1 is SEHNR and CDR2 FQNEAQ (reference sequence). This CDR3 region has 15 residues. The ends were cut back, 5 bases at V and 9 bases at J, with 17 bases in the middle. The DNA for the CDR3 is TGTGCCAGCAGCCCAATAGATCGACGAGGTTCACCCCTCCACTTT. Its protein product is CASSPIDRRGSPLHF.

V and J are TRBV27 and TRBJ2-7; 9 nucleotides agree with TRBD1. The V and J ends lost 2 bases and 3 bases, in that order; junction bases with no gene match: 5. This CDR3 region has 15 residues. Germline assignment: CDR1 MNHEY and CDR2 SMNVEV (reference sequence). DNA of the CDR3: TGTGCCAGCAGTTTAATCGGGACAGGGAACTACGAGCAGTACTTC. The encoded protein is CASSLIGTGNYEQYF.

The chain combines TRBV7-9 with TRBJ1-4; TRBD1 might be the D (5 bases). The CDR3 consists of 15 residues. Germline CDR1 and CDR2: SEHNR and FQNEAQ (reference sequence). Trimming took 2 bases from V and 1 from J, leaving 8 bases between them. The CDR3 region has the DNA TGTGCCAGCAGCTTACTAACAGGAACTAATGAAAAACTGTTTTTT. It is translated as CASSLLTGTNEKLFF.

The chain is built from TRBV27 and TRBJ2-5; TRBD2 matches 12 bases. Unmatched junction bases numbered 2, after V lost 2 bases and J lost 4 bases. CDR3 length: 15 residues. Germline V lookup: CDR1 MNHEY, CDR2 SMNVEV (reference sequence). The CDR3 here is CASSLLAGGLETQYF. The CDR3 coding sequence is TGTGCCAGCAGTTTACTAGCGGGGGGGCTAGAGACCCAGTACTTC.

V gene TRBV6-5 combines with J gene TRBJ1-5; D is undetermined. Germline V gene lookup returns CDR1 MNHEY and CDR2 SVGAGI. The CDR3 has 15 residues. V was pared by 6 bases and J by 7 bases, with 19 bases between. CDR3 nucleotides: TGTGCCAGCAGCTTGTCTTGGGAGGGCGGACAGCCCCAGCATTTT. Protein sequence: CASSLSWEGGQPQHF.